Below, 12 T cell receptor beta chains from the same sample are listed, as sequenced in a study of T cells in Graves' hyperthyroidism and ophthalmopathy. There were TCR beta CDR3 regions amplified from RNA transcripts. First-round RT-PCR with HTBI primers amplified the TCR CDR3 region. TCRdb re-analysed the multiplex PCR reads in MiXCR, keeping a single row per CDR3 protein. The sample yields about 720,000 distinct CDR3 sequences, about 17% seen once. The specimen sequenced was blood. All receptors come from a woman between 45 and 65 years old with Graves' hyperthyroidism that later progressed to Graves' ophthalmopathy.

This clonotype appeared many times. The V call is TRBV11-2, the J call TRBJ2-1, with 10 nucleotides matching TRBD2. The V gene end was trimmed by 2 bases and the J gene end by 5 bases; junction bases not matched to a gene: 6. Germline V gene data show CDR1 as SGHAT and CDR2 as FQNNGV. The CDR3 has 16 residues. CDR3 region: CASSLPYGLADNEQFF. Here the CDR3 DNA reads TGTGCCAGCAGCTTACCCTATGGACTAGCGGACAATGAGCAGTTCTTC.

The J gene is TRBJ2-1, the V gene TRBV6-5; D unresolved. Germline-derived CDR1 and CDR2 are MNHEY and SVGAGI. CDR3 length equals 14 residues. Trimming removed 0 bases from V and 2 bases from J, with 5 bases in between. CDR3 in DNA: TGTGCCAGCAGTTACTCCTCCCCCTACAATGAGCAGTTCTTC. Its translation is CASSYSSPYNEQFF.

The chain has TRBV12-3 or TRBV12-4 and TRBJ1-2, with 10 nucleotides matching TRBD1. The CDR3 covers 18 residues. V gave up 7 bases and J gave up 0 bases; unmatched junction bases: 14. CDR3 DNA sequence: TGTGCCAGCACCCTTAGGGGACAGGGGCCGCTCCCTAACTATGGCTACACCTTC. Residues: CASTLRGQGPLPNYGYTF.

CDR3 in DNA: TGTGCCAGCTCACCAGGACAGTCTCCAAATCAGCCCCAGCATTTT. Protein product: CASSPGQSPNQPQHF. This chain uses TRBV18 with TRBJ1-5; D possibly corresponds to TRBD1 (6 bases). CDR3 length: 15 amino acids. V was pared by 2 bases and J by 4 bases, with 12 bases between. Germline CDR1 is KGHSH and CDR2 is LQKENI.

In this sample, this clonotype turned up once. A much larger clone lies a single base off, so this may be a read error. The J gene is TRBJ1-6, the V gene TRBV11-2; D gene unclear. CDR1 and CDR2 from the germline V gene are SGHAT and FQNNGV. The CDR3 has 13 amino acids. The ends were cut back, 4 bases at V and 7 bases at J, with 8 bases in the middle. The chain's CDR3 is CASSSPQNSPLHF. In DNA, the CDR3 is TGTGCCAGCAGCTCCCCCCAGAATTCACCCCTCCACTTT. Combining the CDR3 with reference TRBV11-2 and TRBJ1-6 gives the whole variable domain EAGVAQSPRYKIIEKRQSVAFWCNPISGHATLYWYQQILGQGPKLLIQFQNNGVVDDSQLPKDRFSAERLKGVDSTLKIQPAKLEDSAVYLCASSSPQNSPLHFGNGTRLTVT.

This clonotype was seen more than once but under ten times. The gene calls are TRBV5-1 and TRBJ1-2; 10 bases are shared with TRBD1. The J segment lost 2 bases and the V segment lost 4 bases, leaving 2 bases of the junction unmatched. CDR3 size: 14 residues. Germline V gene sequence: CDR1 SGHRS, CDR2 YFSETQ. The CDR3 nucleotides read TGCGCCAGCAGCATGGACAGGGGGAACTATGGCTACACCTTC. Translating it yields CASSMDRGNYGYTF.

Many counts were recorded for this clonotype. This chain's CDR3 is CASSPNRSGATDTQYF. Here the CDR3 DNA reads TGTGCCAGCTCACCAAATCGGAGCGGGGCCACAGATACGCAGTATTTT. V is TRBV18 and J is TRBJ2-3; TRBD2 matches 7 bases. The germline V gene has CDR1 KGHSH and CDR2 LQKENI. V was pared by 2 bases and J by 2 bases, with 7 bases of the junction left unmatched. The CDR3 contains 16 residues.

This clonotype occurred a few times. The chain has TRBV7-2 and TRBJ2-7; 8 bases agree with TRBD1. Germline trimming cut 1 base from V and 2 bases from J; bases unmatched to any gene: 7. The CDR3 sequence is 16 residues long. Germline CDR1 SGHTA, CDR2 FQGNSA. The CDR3 sequence is CASSLVATGVPYEQYF. In nucleotides, the CDR3 is TGTGCCAGCAGCTTAGTTGCGACAGGGGTACCCTACGAGCAGTACTTC.

The gene calls are TRBV13 and TRBJ2-7; 9 bases align to TRBD2. Germline loops: CDR1 PRHDT, CDR2 FYEKMQ (reference sequence). This CDR3 has 16 amino acids. The V and J ends lost 2 bases and 2 bases, in that order; junction bases with no gene match: 7. The CDR3 loop reads CASSLKGAGGTYEQYF. In nucleotides, the CDR3 is TGTGCCAGCAGCTTAAAAGGGGCGGGGGGGACCTACGAGCAGTACTTC. The full variable domain, completed using reference TRBV13 and TRBJ2-7, is AAGVIQSPRHLIKEKRETATLKCYPIPRHDTVYWYQQGPGQDPQFLISFYEKMQSDKGSIPDRFSAQQFSDYHSELNMSSLELGDSALYFCASSLKGAGGTYEQYFGPGTRLTVT.

Many counts were recorded for this clonotype. The chain couples TRBV19 to TRBJ1-1; TRBD1 might be the D (6 bases). Between the trimmed V and J ends, which lost 9 bases and 1 base, there was a span of 18 bases. The CDR3 sequence is 15 residues long. Germline V CDR1 and CDR2: LNHDA, SQIVND (reference sequence). CDR3 DNA: TGTGCCAGCACCGGATCGGGACACCCGAACACTGAAGCTTTCTTT. Its translation is CASTGSGHPNTEAFF.

This clonotype turned up a few times. The gene calls are TRBV20-1 and TRBJ1-4; D possibly corresponds to TRBD1 (5 bases). Germline V lookup: CDR1 DFQATT, CDR2 SNEGSKA (reference sequence). The V gene lost 6 bases and the J gene lost 4 bases, with 21 bases spanning the gap. This CDR3 is built from 16 residues. CDR3 DNA sequence: TGCAGTGCCTTGGGGACGGGGAGCTATTATAATGAAAAACTGTTTTTT. Translation gives CSALGTGSYYNEKLFF.

This clonotype was recorded at least ten times. This chain connects TRBV7-9 to TRBJ2-1; 10 bases fit TRBD1. This CDR3 has 15 amino acids. After removal of 5 bases from V and 7 bases from J, the junction contained 8 bases not matched to a gene. CDR1 SEHNR and CDR2 FQNEAQ come from the germline V gene (reference sequence). CDR3 region: CASSAGDRGWNEQFF. In nucleotides, the CDR3 is TGTGCCAGCAGCGCCGGGGACAGGGGTTGGAATGAGCAGTTCTTC.